The 12 T cell receptor beta chains reported below all come from one sample, sequenced in a study of T cells after yellow fever vaccination. TCRdb fed the 5' RACE reads into MiXCR, producing one record per CDR3 protein. The sample includes some 320,000 distinct CDR3 sequences, approximately 4% seen only once; the top ten take 20% to 25%. Here the sequenced sample was PBMCs, taken 5 days after the yellow fever booster vaccination. These receptors were taken from a man between 18 and 35 years old who received the YFV17D yellow fever vaccine.

This chain connects TRBV27 to TRBJ2-1, with D maybe TRBD2 (7 bases). CDR1 is MNHEY, CDR2 SMNVEV, per germline (reference sequence). V shed 3 bases and J shed 6 bases, with 15 bases lying between them. The CDR3 is made up of 15 amino acids. The CDR3 is CASSLAGAPSNEQFF. Here the CDR3 DNA reads TGTGCCAGCAGTTTGGCGGGGGCGCCTTCCAATGAGCAGTTCTTC.

The chain joins TRBV2 to TRBJ1-5, with D maybe TRBD1 (6 bases). Germline CDR1 reads SNHLY; CDR2 reads FYNNEI. Between the trimmed V and J ends, which lost 5 bases and 7 bases, there was a span of 12 bases. The CDR3 loop spans 13 amino acids. CDR3 in amino acids: CASSTGYGQPQHF. DNA of the CDR3: TGTGCCAGCAGTACAGGGTACGGCCAGCCCCAGCATTTT.

This clonotype was found many times. The genes are TRBV18 and TRBJ2-3; tentatively, D is TRBD2 (6 bases). This CDR3 region has 15 residues. The germline V gene encodes CDR1 KGHSH and CDR2 LQKENI. V lost 6 bases to trimming and J lost 0 bases, with 13 bases between them. This chain's CDR3 is CASSRGSGSTDTQYF. The CDR3 DNA is TGTGCCAGCTCTCGGGGTAGCGGTAGCACAGATACGCAGTATTTT.

The sample holds a few counts of this clonotype. The gene calls are TRBV7-9 and TRBJ2-1; D remains ambiguous. V was shortened by 5 bases and J by 2 bases, with 13 bases between the two germline ends. Looked up from germline, CDR1 is SEHNR and CDR2 is FQNEAQ (reference sequence). The CDR3 length is 15 residues. Written as DNA, the CDR3 is TGTGCCAGCAGCGCCCCTGGCGCTACCTACAATGAGCAGTTCTTC. Encoded protein: CASSAPGATYNEQFF.

The chain recombines TRBV4-1 with TRBJ2-3, with D perhaps TRBD1 (5 bases). Germline values: CDR1 MGHRA, CDR2 YSYEKL. This CDR3 is 17 amino acids long. The V and J ends lost 1 base and 2 bases respectively, with 16 bases between them. CDR3 in DNA: TGCGCCAGCAGCCAAGGGGGCGCGCGCGCAGTCACAGATACGCAGTATTTT. Translated, it gives CASSQGGARAVTDTQYF.

The chain couples TRBV4-2 to TRBJ1-2; no definite D call. Trimming shortened V by 4 bases and J by 4 bases, and 16 bases separated the two germline ends. This CDR3 is 15 amino acids long. CDR1 is LGHNA, CDR2 YNFKEQ, per germline. The CDR3 region is CASSLAPALSYGYTF. Written as DNA, the CDR3 is TGTGCCAGCAGCCTCGCCCCCGCACTTTCCTATGGCTACACCTTC.

This clonotype has ten or more counts. J is TRBJ1-2 and V is TRBV6-5; possibly TRBD1 for D (6 bases). The CDR3 contains 13 residues. The germline V and J ends were trimmed by 6 bases and 6 bases, with 14 bases remaining between them. CDR1 is MNHEY, CDR2 SVGAGI, per germline. CDR3 nucleotide sequence: TGTGCCAGCAGAGAATCGGGGGGGCATGGCTACACCTTC. It encodes CASRESGGHGYTF.

Only a few counts were recorded for this clonotype. The chain recombines TRBV27 with TRBJ2-1, with D perhaps matching TRBD2 (5 bases). The CDR3 covers 13 residues. V was clipped by 5 bases and J by 8 bases, with 13 bases between them. CDR1 and CDR2 from the germline V gene are MNHEY and SMNVEV (reference sequence). The DNA of the CDR3 is TGTGCCAGCAGTATGAGGGATTGCGATGAGCAGTTCTTC. It translates to CASSMRDCDEQFF.

The V gene is TRBV4-2, the J gene TRBJ2-2; D gene unclear. The CDR3 has 14 residues. Germline V CDR1 and CDR2: LGHNA, YNFKEQ. V lost 3 bases, J lost 4 bases, and 9 bases lay in between. The CDR3 region is CASSQAPSTGELFF. The CDR3 coding sequence is TGTGCCAGCAGCCAGGCCCCGAGCACCGGGGAGCTGTTTTTT.

This clonotype has more than one count but fewer than ten. This sequence joins TRBV12-3 or TRBV12-4 and TRBJ2-2, with 13 bases aligning to TRBD2. This CDR3 region has 15 residues. V lost 7 bases to trimming and J lost 7 bases; unmatched junction nucleotides: 6. The CDR3 DNA is TGTGCCAGCAAAACTAGCGGGGGGGCCGACGGGGAGCTGTTTTTT. This gives the protein CASKTSGGADGELFF.

This clonotype was counted many times. The rearrangement joins TRBV12-3 or TRBV12-4 to TRBJ2-1; the match to TRBD2 covers 10 bases. The CDR3 consists of 17 residues. V lost 0 bases and J lost 7; bases outside the gene matches: 9. The DNA of the CDR3 is TGTGCCAGCAGTTTAGCGCTCTCAGCGGGGGGGCGAAATGAGCAGTTCTTC. Translating gives CASSLALSAGGRNEQFF.

The chain couples TRBV20-1 to TRBJ1-2; D remains ambiguous. This CDR3 comprises 13 residues. V lost 1 base to trimming and J lost 4 bases, with 10 bases between them. Germline loops: CDR1 DFQATT, CDR2 SNEGSKA (reference sequence). DNA for the CDR3: TGCAGTGCTAGAGCGGGTAACGGCTATGGCTACACCTTC. Translating it yields CSARAGNGYGYTF.